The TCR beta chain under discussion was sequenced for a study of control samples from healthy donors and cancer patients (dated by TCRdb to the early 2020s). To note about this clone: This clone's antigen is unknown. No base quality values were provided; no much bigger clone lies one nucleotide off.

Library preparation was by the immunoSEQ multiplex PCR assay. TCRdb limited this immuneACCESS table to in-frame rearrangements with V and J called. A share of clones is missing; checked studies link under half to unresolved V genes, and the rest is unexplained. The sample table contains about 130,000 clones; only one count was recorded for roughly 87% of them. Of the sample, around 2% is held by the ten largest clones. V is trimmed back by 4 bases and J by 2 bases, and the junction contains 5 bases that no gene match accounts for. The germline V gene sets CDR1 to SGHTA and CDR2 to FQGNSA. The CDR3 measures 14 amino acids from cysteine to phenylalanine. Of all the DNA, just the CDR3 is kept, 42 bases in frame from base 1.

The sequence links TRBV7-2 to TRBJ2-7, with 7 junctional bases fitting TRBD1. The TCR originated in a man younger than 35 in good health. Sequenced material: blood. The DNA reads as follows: TGTGCCAGCAGCTCACAGGGGTCAACCTACGAGCAGTACTTC. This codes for CASSSQGSTYEQYF. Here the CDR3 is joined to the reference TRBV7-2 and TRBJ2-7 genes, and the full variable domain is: GAGVSQSPSNKVTEKGKDVELRCDPISGHTALYWYRQSLGQGLEFLIYFQGNSAPDKSGLPSDRFSAERTGGSVSTLTIQRTQQEDSAVYLCASSSQGSTYEQYFGPGTRLTVT.